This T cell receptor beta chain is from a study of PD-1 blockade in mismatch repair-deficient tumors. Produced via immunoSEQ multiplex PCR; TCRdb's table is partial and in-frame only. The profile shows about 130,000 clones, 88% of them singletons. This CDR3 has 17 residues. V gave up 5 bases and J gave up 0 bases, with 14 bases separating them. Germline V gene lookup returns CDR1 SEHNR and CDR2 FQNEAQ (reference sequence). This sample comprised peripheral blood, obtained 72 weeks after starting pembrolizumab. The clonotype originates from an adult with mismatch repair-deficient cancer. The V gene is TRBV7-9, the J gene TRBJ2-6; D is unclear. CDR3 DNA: TGTGCCAGCAGCATTGGGTCAGGACCCTCTGGGGCCAACGTCCTGACTTTC. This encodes CASSIGSGPSGANVLTF. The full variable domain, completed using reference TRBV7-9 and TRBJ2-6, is DTGVSQNPRHKITKRGQNVTFRCDPISEHNRLYWYRQTLGQGPEFLTYFQNEAQLEKSRLLSDRFSAERPKGSFSTLEIQRTEQGDSAMYLCASSIGSGPSGANVLTFGAGSRLTVL.